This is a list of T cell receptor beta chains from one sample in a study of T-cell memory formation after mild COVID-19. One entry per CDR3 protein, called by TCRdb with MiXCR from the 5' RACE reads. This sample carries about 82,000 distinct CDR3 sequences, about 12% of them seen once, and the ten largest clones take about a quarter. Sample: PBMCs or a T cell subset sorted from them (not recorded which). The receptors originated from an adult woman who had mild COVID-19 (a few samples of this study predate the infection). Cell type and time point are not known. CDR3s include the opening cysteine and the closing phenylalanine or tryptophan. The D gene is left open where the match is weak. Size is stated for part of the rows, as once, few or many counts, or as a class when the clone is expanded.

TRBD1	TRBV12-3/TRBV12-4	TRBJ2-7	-	CASREGTGGGYEQYF	TGTGCCAGCAGGGAGGGGACAGGGGGAGGTTACGAGCAGTACTTC
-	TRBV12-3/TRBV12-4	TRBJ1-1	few	CASPPGSARGFSTEAFF	TGTGCCAGCCCTCCAGGGTCGGCCAGGGGATTTAGCACTGAAGCTTTCTTT
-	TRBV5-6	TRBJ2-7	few	CASSLSPQVWQTYEQYF	TGTGCCAGCAGCTTGAGCCCCCAAGTTTGGCAGACCTACGAGCAGTACTTC
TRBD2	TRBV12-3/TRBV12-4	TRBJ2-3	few	CASSPRLAGYTDTQYF	TGTGCCAGCAGTCCTAGACTAGCGGGGTACACAGATACGCAGTATTTT
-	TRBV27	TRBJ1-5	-	CASSVGFNQPQHF	TGTGCCAGCAGTGTCGGGTTTAATCAGCCCCAGCATTTT
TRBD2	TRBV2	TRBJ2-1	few	CASSRLAGGYNYNEQFF	TGTGCCAGCAGTCGACTAGCGGGGGGGTACAACTACAATGAGCAGTTCTTC
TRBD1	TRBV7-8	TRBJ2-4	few	CASSTGTGAIQYF	TGTGCCAGCAGCACCGGGACAGGGGCCATTCAGTACTTC
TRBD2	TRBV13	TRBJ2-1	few	CASSSWASGDEQFF	TGTGCCAGCAGCTCCTGGGCTAGCGGGGATGAGCAGTTCTTC
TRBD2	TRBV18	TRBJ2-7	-	CASSPPGGTPYEQYF	TGTGCCAGCTCACCACCCGGGGGGACCCCCTACGAGCAGTACTTC
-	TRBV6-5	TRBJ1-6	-	CASSSPPGVNSPLHF	TGTGCCAGCAGTTCCCCACCCGGGGTTAATTCACCCCTCCACTTT
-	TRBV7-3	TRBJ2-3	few	CASSLGRGPFTDTQYF	TGTGCCAGCAGCTTAGGGCGGGGGCCCTTCACAGATACGCAGTATTTT
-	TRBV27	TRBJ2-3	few	CASSFLDRTDTQYF	TGTGCCAGCAGTTTCCTCGACAGGACAGATACGCAGTATTTT
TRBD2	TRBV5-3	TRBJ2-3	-	CARSWRAGGHTDTQYF	TGTGCCAGAAGCTGGAGGGCGGGGGGGCACACAGATACGCAGTATTTT
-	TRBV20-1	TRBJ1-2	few	CSAMVSYGYTF	TGCAGTGCTATGGTCAGCTATGGCTACACCTTC
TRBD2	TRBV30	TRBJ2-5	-	CAWSADPGLAVIQETQYF	TGTGCCTGGAGTGCCGATCCGGGACTAGCGGTAATCCAAGAGACCCAGTACTTC
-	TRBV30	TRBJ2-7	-	CAWSSHRYEQYF	TGTGCCTGGTCGTCTCACCGCTACGAGCAGTACTTC
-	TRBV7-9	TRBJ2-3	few	CASSSRSDTQYF	TGTGCCAGCAGCTCTCGATCGGATACGCAGTATTTT
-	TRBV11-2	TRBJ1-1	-	CASSLAPEAFF	TGTGCCAGCAGCTTAGCCCCTGAAGCTTTCTTT
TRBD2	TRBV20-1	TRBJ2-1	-	CSAYLAGVDHEQFF	TGCAGTGCCTACCTAGCGGGAGTCGACCATGAGCAGTTCTTC
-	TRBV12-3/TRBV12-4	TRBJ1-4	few	CAITYLDEKLFF	TGTGCCATCACCTACCTCGATGAAAAACTGTTTTTT
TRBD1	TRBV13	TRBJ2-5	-	CASSPRQGRETQYF	TGTGCCAGCAGCCCCAGACAGGGGCGAGAGACCCAGTACTTC
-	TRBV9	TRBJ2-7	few	CASSVGLGSEQYF	TGTGCCAGCAGCGTAGGCTTGGGGAGCGAGCAGTACTTC
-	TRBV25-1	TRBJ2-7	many	CASTEGGIYEQYF	TGTGCCAGCACCGAAGGGGGGATCTACGAGCAGTACTTC
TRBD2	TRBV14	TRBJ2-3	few	CASSLMGSGRDTQYF	TGTGCCAGCAGCCTTATGGGTAGCGGGAGAGATACGCAGTATTTT
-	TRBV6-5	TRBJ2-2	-	CASSYSGTLSTGELFF	TGTGCCAGCAGTTACTCAGGAACTCTGAGCACCGGGGAGCTGTTTTTT
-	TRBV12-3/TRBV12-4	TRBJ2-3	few	CASSQGSFSTDTQYF	TGTGCCAGCAGCCAAGGGAGTTTTAGCACAGATACGCAGTATTTT
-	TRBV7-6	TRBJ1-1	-	CASSPLGGTAFF	TGTGCCAGCAGCCCACTGGGGGGGACGGCTTTCTTT
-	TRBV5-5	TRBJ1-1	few	CASSLVPNTEAFF	TGTGCCAGCAGCTTGGTGCCGAACACTGAAGCTTTCTTT
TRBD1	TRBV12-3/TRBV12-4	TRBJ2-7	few	CASTLTGAPPYEQYF	TGTGCCAGCACCTTGACAGGGGCCCCTCCCTACGAGCAGTACTTC
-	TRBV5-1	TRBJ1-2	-	CASSLHLPTYGYTF	TGCGCCAGCAGCTTGCACCTTCCGACCTATGGCTACACCTTC
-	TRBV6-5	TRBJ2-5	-	CASSYVGGETQYF	TGTGCCAGCAGTTACGTGGGAGGCGAGACCCAGTACTTC
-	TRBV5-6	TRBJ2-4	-	CASSLLGGLEGNIQYF	TGTGCCAGCAGCTTGTTGGGGGGATTGGAGGGAAACATTCAGTACTTC
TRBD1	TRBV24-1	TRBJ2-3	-	CATSEQGASTDTQYF	TGTGCCACCAGTGAACAGGGGGCGAGTACAGATACGCAGTATTTT
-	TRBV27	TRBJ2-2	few	CAIASMRTNTGELFF	TGTGCCATCGCCTCGATGAGAACGAACACCGGGGAGCTGTTTTTT
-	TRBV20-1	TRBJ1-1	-	CSARGDGLMNTEAFF	TGCAGTGCTAGAGGGGACGGACTAATGAACACTGAAGCTTTCTTT
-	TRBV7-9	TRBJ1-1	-	CASSLAPAVETEAFF	TGTGCCAGCAGCTTAGCCCCGGCGGTAGAGACTGAAGCTTTCTTT
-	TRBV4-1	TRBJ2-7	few	CASSQDPRDSPYEQYF	TGCGCCAGCAGCCAAGACCCGAGAGACAGCCCGTACGAGCAGTACTTC
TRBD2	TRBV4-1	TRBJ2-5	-	CASSPRGDGTLQETQYF	TGCGCCAGCAGCCCCCGGGGGGACGGAACTTTACAAGAGACCCAGTACTTC
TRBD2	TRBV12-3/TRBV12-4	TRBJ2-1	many	CASSPPAGVLEQFF	TGTGCCAGCAGTCCCCCGGCGGGAGTGCTTGAGCAGTTCTTC
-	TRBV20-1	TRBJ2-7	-	CSASPYGGSYEQYF	TGCAGTGCTAGCCCTTACGGGGGTTCCTACGAGCAGTACTTC
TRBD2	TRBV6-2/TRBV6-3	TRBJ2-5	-	CASSQSSAGGETQYF	TGTGCCAGCAGTCAATCCTCAGCGGGAGGAGAGACCCAGTACTTC
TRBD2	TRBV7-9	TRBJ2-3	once	CASSPGTSVISDTQYF	TGTGCCAGCAGCCCCGGGACTAGCGTGATTTCAGATACGCAGTATTTT
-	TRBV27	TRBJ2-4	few	CASSPRAGTDKNLAKNIQYF	TGTGCCAGCAGTCCTAGGGCGGGTACGGACAAAAATCTAGCCAAAAACATTCAGTACTTC
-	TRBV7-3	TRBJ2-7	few	CASSAQGSEQYF	TGTGCCAGCAGCGCACAGGGTTCCGAGCAGTACTTC
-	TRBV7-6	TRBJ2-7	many	CASSPSGSPYEQYF	TGTGCCAGCAGCCCGTCAGGGTCCCCCTACGAGCAGTACTTC
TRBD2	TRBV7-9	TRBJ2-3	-	CASSLVSAGADTQYF	TGTGCCAGCAGCTTAGTTTCTGCGGGAGCAGATACGCAGTATTTT
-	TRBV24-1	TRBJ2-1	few	CATSDLQDSNNEQFF	TGTGCCACCAGTGACCTTCAAGACAGTAACAATGAGCAGTTCTTC
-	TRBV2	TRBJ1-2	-	CASSEYLGVLYGYTF	TGTGCCAGCAGTGAATATCTTGGGGTTTTGTATGGCTACACCTTC